The clone carrying this TCR beta chain was observed at least ten times. This sample is drawn from a study of human T cells and chemical hapten exposure. The germline V and J ends were trimmed by 0 bases and 2 bases, with 13 bases remaining between them. CDR3 length: 16 amino acids. Germline V gene sequence: CDR1 SGHTA, CDR2 FQGNSA. TCRdb itself ran the RACE reads through MiXCR, one entry per CDR3 protein. The sample lists about 70,000 distinct CDR3 sequences, approximately 11% seen once, with roughly 5.2% in the top ten. Time point in this sample: pre-sensitization, week 0. Specified treatment: therapeutic diphenylcyclopropenone sensitization with weekly scalp DPC.

The clonotype originates from a woman between 50 and 59 years old with alopecia areata. Some clones in this sample may be carry-over from other donors' samples. Sequences were derived from whole blood, sampled in connection with sensitization to the hapten diphenylcyclopropenone (DPC). The V gene is TRBV7-2, the J gene TRBJ2-5; D not resolved. Here the CDR3 DNA reads TGTGCCAGCAGCTTAGCGGGTACGGCAGGACAAGAGACCCAGTACTTC. Protein: CASSLAGTAGQETQYF.